The clone carrying this TCR beta chain was picked up many times. What it binds is unknown. Serum thyroxine and TRAb, along with clinical symptoms, thyroid ultrasound and orbital computed tomography, were what diagnosis relied on. The PBMCs had their origin in around 9.1 ml of fresh peripheral blood. The data originate from a study of Graves' ophthalmopathy and Graves' hyperthyroidism. Points from the study as a whole: In predicting ophthalmopathy progression, the model reached roughly 69% sensitivity and around 72% specificity. Sensitivity reached approximately 88% and specificity almost 83% for a 13-signature model separating ophthalmopathy from stable hyperthyroidism.

Amplification from RNA transcripts yielded the TCR beta CDR3 regions. A first-round RT-PCR used HTBI primers, followed by a second-round multiplex PCR. TCRdb processed the multiplex PCR reads anew with MiXCR; each CDR3 protein has one entry. The sample shows about 480,000 distinct CDR3 sequences, around an eighth of them seen only once. The CDR3 is 12 residues long. Germline lookup yields CDR1 MNHEY and CDR2 SVGAGI. Trimming stripped 5 bases from V and 3 bases from J, with 7 bases between. Sequenced material: blood. The origin of this receptor is a woman aged 25 to 39 with Graves' ophthalmopathy. The rearrangement links TRBV6-5 to TRBJ1-1; weak D call: TRBD1 (6 bases). The CDR3 nucleotides are TGTGCCAGCAGTAACAGGGACACTGAAGCTTTCTTT. Translated, it gives CASSNRDTEAFF.